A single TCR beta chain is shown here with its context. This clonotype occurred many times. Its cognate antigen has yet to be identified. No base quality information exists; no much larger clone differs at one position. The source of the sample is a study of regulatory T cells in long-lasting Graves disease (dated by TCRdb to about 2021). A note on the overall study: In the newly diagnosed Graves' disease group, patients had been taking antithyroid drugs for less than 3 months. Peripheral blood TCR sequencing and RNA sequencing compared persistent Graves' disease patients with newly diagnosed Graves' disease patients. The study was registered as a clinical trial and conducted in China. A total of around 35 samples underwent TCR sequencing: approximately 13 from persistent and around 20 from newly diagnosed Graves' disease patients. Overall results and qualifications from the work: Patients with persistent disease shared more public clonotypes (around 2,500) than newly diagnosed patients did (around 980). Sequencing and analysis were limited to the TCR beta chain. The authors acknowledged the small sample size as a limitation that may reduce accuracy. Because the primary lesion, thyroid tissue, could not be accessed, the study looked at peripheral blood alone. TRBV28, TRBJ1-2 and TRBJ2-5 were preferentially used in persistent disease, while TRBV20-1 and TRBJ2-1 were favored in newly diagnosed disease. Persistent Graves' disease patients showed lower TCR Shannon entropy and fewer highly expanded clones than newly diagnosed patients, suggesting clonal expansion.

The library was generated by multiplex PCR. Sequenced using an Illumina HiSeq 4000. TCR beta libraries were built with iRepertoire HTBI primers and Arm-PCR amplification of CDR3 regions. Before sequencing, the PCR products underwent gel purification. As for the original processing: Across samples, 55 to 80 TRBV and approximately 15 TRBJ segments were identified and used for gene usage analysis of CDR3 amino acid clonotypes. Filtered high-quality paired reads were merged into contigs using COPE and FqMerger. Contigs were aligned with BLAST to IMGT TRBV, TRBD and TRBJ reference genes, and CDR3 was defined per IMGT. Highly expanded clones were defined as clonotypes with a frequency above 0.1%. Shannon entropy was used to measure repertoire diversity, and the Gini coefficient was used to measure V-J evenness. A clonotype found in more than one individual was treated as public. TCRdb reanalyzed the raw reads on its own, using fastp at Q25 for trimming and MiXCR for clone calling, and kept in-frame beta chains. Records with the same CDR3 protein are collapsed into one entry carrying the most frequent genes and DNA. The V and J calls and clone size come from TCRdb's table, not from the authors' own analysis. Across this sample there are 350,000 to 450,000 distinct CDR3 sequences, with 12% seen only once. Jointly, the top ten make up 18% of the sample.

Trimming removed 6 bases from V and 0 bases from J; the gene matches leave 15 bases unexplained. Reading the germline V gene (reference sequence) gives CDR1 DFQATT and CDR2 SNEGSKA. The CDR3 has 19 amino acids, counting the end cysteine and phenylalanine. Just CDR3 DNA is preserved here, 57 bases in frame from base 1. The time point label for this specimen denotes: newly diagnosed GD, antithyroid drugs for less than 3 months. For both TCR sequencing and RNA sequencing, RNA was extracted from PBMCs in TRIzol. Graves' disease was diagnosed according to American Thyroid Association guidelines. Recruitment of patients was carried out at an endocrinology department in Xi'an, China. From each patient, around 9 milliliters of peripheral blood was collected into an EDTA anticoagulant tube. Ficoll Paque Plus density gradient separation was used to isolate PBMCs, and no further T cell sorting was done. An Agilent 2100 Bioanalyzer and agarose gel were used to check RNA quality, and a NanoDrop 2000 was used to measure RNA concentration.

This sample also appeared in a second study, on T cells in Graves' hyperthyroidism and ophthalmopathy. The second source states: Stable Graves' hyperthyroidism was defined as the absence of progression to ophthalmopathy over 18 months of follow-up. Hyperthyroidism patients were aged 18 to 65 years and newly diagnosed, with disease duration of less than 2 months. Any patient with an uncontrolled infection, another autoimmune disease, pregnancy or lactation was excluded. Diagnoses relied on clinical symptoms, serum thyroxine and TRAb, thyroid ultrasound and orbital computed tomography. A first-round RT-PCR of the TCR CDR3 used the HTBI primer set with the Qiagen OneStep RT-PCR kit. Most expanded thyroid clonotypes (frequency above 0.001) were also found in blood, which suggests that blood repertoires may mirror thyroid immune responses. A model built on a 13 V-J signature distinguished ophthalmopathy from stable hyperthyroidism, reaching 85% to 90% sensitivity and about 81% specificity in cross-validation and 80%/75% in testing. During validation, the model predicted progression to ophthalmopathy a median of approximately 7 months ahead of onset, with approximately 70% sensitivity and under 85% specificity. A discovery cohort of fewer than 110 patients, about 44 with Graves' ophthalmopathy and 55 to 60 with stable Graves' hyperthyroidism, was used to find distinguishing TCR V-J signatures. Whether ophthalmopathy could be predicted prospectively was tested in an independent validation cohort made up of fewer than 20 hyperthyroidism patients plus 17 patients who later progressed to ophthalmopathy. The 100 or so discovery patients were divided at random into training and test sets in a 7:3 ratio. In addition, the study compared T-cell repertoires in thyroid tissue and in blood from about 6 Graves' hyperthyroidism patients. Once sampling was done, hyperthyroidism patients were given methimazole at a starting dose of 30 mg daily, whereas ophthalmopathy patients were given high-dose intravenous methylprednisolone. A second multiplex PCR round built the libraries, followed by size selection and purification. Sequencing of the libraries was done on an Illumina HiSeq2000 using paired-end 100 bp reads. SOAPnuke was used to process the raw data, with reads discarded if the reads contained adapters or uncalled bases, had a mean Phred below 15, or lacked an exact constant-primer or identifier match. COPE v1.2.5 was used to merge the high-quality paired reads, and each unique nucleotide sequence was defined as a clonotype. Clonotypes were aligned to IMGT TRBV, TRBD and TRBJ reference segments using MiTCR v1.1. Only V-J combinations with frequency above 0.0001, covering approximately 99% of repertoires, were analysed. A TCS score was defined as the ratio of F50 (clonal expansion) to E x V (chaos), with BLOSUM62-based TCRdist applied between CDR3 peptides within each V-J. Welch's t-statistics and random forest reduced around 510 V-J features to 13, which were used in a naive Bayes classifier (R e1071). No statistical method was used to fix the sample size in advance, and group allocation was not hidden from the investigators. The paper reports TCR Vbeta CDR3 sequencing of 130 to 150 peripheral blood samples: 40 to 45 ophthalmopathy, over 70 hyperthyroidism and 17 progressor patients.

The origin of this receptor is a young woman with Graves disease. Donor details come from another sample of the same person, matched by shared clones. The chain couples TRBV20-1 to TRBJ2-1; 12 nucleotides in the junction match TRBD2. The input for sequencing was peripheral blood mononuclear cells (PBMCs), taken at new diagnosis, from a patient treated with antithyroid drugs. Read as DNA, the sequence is TGCAGTGCCCCGACATTCGGGACTAGCGGGTCCAGCTCCTACAATGAGCAGTTCTTC. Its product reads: CSAPTFGTSGSSSYNEQFF.